These 8 T cell receptor beta chains share one sample of origin, sequenced in a study of T-cell reconstitution after alpha-beta-depleted transplantation in children. The library targeted TCRbeta and was prepared with unique molecular identifiers. TCRdb reprocessed the PCR reads via MiXCR and lists one record per CDR3 protein. In the table there are about 610,000 distinct CDR3 sequences, roughly 10% of which are singletons. This specimen was PBMCs from the stem cell graft donor, taken from the stem cell graft. These TCRs come from a human donor who donated a stem cell graft to a child with acute myeloid leukemia.

The V and J genes are TRBV20-1 and TRBJ1-5, with D perhaps matching TRBD1 (6 bases). Trimming stripped 1 base from V and 0 bases from J, with 13 bases between. CDR1 is DFQATT and CDR2 is SNEGSKA in the germline V gene (reference sequence). The CDR3 spans 16 residues. The CDR3 is CSARGQAIYSNQPQHF. The CDR3 DNA follows: TGCAGTGCTAGAGGACAGGCCATCTATAGCAATCAGCCCCAGCATTTT.

J is TRBJ2-1 and V is TRBV24-1; no firm D call. Trimming pared 2 bases from V and 8 bases from J, leaving 9 bases between. This CDR3 has 13 amino acids. Germline V gives CDR1 KGHDR, CDR2 SFDVKD. CDR3 amino acids: CATSDSLTYEQFF. CDR3 in DNA: TGTGCCACCAGTGATTCCTTAACATATGAGCAGTTCTTC.

This clonotype was counted many times. The V gene is TRBV20-1, the J gene TRBJ2-1; 9 positions match TRBD2. In germline, CDR1 is DFQATT, CDR2 SNEGSKA (reference sequence). The junction had 8 bases not matched to a gene; V was cut back by 3 bases and J by 2 bases. This CDR3 has 16 amino acids. For the CDR3, the DNA is TGCAGTGCTAGGGGAGCGGGAGGCCCGACCTACAATGAGCAGTTCTTC. Translation: CSARGAGGPTYNEQFF.

This clonotype showed up just a few times. The rearrangement links TRBV28 to TRBJ2-7, with 7 bases fitting TRBD2. The germline V gene has CDR1 MDHEN and CDR2 SYDVKM. CDR3 length: 19 residues. V trimming: 3 bases; J trimming: 2 bases; junction bases outside the gene matches: 19. Here the CDR3 reads CASSFVVRVAGPLTYEQYF. The CDR3 DNA reads as TGTGCCAGCAGTTTTGTGGTGAGAGTAGCGGGCCCTCTAACCTACGAGCAGTACTTC.

V and J are TRBV7-9 and TRBJ2-1, with D unclear. Trimming took off 8 bases at V and 6 bases at J, with 17 bases between the two ends. CDR3 length: 14 residues. Germline CDR1 and CDR2: SEHNR and FQNEAQ (reference sequence). CDR3 DNA: TGTGCCAGCCCGACCTTACCCGGGTCCAATGAGCAGTTCTTC. Translated: CASPTLPGSNEQFF.

This clonotype turned up a few times. The chain is built from TRBV6-5 and TRBJ2-1; 8 bases are a match to TRBD1. Germline V gene lookup returns CDR1 MNHEY and CDR2 SVGAGI. This CDR3 is built from 15 residues. Germline trimming cut 2 bases from V and 2 bases from J; bases unmatched to any gene: 2. DNA of the CDR3: TGTGCCAGCAGTTACGGGACAGGCGCCTACAATGAGCAGTTCTTC. Its protein is CASSYGTGAYNEQFF.

The V call is TRBV29-1, the J call TRBJ1-2; D unclear. The CDR3 extends over 15 amino acids. CDR1 is SQVTM, CDR2 ANQGSEA, per germline. Trimming took 2 bases from V and 2 from J, leaving 15 bases between them. The CDR3 loop reads CSVEFPERENYGYTF. CDR3 bases: TGCAGCGTTGAATTTCCGGAGAGGGAGAACTATGGCTACACCTTC.

Only one count was recorded for this clonotype. This rearrangement joins TRBV20-1 to TRBJ1-2, with unresolved D. Per the germline V gene, CDR1 is DFQATT and CDR2 is SNEGSKA (reference sequence). This CDR3 is built from 11 residues. The V end was cut by 1 base, the J end by 8 bases, with 8 bases between. The CDR3 DNA reads as TGCAGTGCTAGAGCCGGGCAGGGCTACACCTTC. Protein product: CSARAGQGYTF.